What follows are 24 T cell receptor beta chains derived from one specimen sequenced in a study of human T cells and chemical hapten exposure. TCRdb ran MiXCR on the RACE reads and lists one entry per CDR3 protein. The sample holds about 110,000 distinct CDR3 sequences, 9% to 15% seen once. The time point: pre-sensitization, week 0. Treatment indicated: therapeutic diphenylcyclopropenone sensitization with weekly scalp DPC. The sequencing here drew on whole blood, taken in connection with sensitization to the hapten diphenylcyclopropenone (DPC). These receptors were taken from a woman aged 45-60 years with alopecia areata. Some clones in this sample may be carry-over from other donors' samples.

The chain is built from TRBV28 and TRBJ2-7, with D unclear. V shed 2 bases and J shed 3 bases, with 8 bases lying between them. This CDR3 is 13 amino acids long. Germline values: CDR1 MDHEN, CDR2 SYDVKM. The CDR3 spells CASSLIGSYEQYF. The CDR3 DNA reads TGTGCCAGCAGTTTAATTGGTAGCTACGAGCAGTACTTC.

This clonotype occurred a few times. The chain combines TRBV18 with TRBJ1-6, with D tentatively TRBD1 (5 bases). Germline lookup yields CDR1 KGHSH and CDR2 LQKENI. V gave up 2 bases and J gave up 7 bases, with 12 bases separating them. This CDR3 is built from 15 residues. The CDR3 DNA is TGTGCCAGCTCACCAACAGAAGAGGGGAATTCACCCCTCCACTTT. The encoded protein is CASSPTEEGNSPLHF.

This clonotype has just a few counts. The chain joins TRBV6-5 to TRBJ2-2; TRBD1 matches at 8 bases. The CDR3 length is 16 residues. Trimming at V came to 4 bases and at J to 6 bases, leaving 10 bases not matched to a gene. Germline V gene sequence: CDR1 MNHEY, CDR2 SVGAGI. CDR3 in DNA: TGTGCCAGCAGTTCTCGGACAGGGTCAATCCCCGGGGAGCTGTTTTTT. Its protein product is CASSSRTGSIPGELFF.

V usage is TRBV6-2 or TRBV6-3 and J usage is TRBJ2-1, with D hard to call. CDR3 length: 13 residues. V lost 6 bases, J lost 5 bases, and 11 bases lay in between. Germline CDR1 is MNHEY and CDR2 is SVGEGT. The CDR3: CASSYIPHNEQFF. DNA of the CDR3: TGTGCCAGCAGCTATATCCCCCACAATGAGCAGTTCTTC.

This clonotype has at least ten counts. The CDR3 sequence is CASSLGGRVSPLHF. The DNA for the CDR3 is TGTGCCAGCAGCTTGGGCGGACGAGTTTCACCCCTCCACTTT. The chain joins TRBV5-6 to TRBJ1-6; no clear D. Germline V CDR1 and CDR2: SGHDT, YYEEEE. The CDR3 is 14 residues long. V lost 0 bases and J 9 bases, leaving 10 bases between the germline ends.

The DNA for the CDR3 is TGTGCCAGCAGTGGTCGGGGCAGCCTTAATGAAAAACTGTTTTTT. It codes for CASSGRGSLNEKLFF. The genes are TRBV6-1 and TRBJ1-4, with D perhaps matching TRBD1 (5 bases). Germline CDR1 reads MNHNS; CDR2 reads SASEGT. The CDR3 contains 15 residues. Trimming stripped 4 bases from V and 4 bases from J, with 13 bases between.

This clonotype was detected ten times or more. The CDR3 sequence: CASSFQSTDTQYF. Here the CDR3 DNA reads TGTGCCAGCAGCTTTCAGAGTACAGATACGCAGTATTTT. The chain joins TRBV7-6 to TRBJ2-3; the D is unclear. Germline V CDR1 and CDR2: SGHVS, FNYEAQ. The V gene lost 3 bases and the J gene lost 3 bases, with 7 bases spanning the gap. The CDR3 totals 13 residues.

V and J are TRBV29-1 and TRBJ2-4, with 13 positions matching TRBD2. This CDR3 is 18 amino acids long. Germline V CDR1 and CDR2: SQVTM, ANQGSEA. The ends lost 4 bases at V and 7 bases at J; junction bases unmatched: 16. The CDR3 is CSVGQVGLAGEVMNIQYF. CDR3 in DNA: TGCAGCGTTGGCCAAGTCGGACTAGCGGGAGAGGTCATGAACATTCAGTACTTC.

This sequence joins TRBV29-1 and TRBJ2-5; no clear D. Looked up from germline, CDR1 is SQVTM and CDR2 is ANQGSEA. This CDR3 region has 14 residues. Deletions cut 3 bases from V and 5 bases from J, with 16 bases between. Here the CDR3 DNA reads TGCAGCGTTGATCGCAGTTACGACGGGGAGACCCAGTACTTC. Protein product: CSVDRSYDGETQYF. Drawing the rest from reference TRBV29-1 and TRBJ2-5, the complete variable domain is SAVISQKPSRDICQRGTSLTIQCQVDSQVTMMFWYRQQPGQSLTLIATANQGSEATYESGFVIDKFPISRPNLTFSTLTVSNMSPEDSSIYLCSVDRSYDGETQYFGPGTRLLVL.

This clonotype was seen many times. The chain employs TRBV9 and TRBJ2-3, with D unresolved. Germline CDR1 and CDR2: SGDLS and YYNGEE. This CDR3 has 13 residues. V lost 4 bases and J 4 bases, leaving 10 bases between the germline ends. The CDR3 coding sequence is TGTGCCAGCAGCCCCTATTCCCCAGATACGCAGTATTTT. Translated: CASSPYSPDTQYF.

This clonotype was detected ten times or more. CDR3 nucleotide sequence: TGTGCCGTACAGACAGGGGGTCTTACAGATACGCAGTATTTT. Translation gives CAVQTGGLTDTQYF. The gene calls are TRBV2 and TRBJ2-3; 9 nucleotides match TRBD1. The CDR3 is 14 residues long. The V gene's germline CDR1 is SNHLY and CDR2 FYNNEI. The junction had 9 bases not matched to a gene; V was cut back by 11 bases and J by 3 bases.

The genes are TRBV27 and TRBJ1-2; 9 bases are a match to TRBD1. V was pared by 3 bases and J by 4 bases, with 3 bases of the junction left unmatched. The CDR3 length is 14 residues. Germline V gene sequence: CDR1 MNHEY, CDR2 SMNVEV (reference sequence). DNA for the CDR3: TGTGCCAGCAGTTTGGGGACAGGGACCTATGGCTACACCTTC. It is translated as CASSLGTGTYGYTF.

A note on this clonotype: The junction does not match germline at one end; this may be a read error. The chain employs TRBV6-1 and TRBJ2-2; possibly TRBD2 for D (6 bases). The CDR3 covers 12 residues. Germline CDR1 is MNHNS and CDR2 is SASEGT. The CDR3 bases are TGTGGCAGCAGCCGGAGGGGAGGGGAGCTGTTTTTT. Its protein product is CGSSRRGGELFF.

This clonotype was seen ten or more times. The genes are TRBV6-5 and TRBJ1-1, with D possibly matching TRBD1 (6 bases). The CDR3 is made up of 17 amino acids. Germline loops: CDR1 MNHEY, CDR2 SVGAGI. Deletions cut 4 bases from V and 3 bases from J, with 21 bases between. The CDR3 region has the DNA TGTGCCAGCAGTTTAAGCGGAACAGGGTTTCTTTACACTGAAGCTTTCTTT. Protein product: CASSLSGTGFLYTEAFF.

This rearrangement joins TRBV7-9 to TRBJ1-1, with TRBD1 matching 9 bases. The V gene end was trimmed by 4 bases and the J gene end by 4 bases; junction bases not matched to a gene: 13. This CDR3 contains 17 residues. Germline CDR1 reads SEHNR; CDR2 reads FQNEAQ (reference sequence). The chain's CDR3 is CASSSTIMETGGTEAFF. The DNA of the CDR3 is TGTGCCAGCAGCTCCACAATAATGGAGACAGGGGGCACTGAAGCTTTCTTT.

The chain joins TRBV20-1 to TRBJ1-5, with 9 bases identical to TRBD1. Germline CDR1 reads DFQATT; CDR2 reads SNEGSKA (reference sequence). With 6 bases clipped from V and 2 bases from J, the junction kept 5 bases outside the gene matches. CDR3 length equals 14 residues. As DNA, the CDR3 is TGCAGTGCGACACAGGGGGCCGGCAATCAGCCCCAGCATTTT. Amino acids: CSATQGAGNQPQHF.

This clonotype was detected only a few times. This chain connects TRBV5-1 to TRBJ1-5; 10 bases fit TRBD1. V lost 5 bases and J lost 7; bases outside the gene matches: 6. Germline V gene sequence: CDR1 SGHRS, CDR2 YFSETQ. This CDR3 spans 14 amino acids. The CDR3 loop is CASSTGTGDQPQHF. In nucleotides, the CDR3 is TGCGCCAGCAGTACCGGGACAGGGGACCAGCCCCAGCATTTT.

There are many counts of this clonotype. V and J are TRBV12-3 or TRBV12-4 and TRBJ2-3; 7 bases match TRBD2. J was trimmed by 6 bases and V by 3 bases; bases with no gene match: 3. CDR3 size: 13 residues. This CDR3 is CASSLLAVDTQYF. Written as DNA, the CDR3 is TGTGCCAGCAGTTTGCTAGCGGTGGATACGCAGTATTTT.

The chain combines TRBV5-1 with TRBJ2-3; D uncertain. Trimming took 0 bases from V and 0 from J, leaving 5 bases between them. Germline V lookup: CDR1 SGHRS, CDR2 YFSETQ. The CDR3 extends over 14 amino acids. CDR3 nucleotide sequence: TGCGCCAGCAGCTTGGGTAGCAGCACAGATACGCAGTATTTT. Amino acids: CASSLGSSTDTQYF.

The CDR3 bases are TGTGCCAGCAGTTACACGGTTGGCACAGATACGCAGTATTTT. Encoded protein: CASSYTVGTDTQYF. The J gene is TRBJ2-3, the V gene TRBV6-6, with D unresolved. Germline loops: CDR1 MNHNY, CDR2 SVGAGI (reference sequence). V was clipped by 2 bases and J by 1 base, with 7 bases between them. The CDR3 loop spans 14 amino acids.

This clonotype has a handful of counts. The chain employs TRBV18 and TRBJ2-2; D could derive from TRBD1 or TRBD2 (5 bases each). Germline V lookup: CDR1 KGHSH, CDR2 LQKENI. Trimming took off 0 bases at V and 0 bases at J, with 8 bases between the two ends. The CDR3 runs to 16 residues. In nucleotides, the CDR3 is TGTGCCAGCTCACCACCCGGGACGGCGAACACCGGGGAGCTGTTTTTT. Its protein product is CASSPPGTANTGELFF.

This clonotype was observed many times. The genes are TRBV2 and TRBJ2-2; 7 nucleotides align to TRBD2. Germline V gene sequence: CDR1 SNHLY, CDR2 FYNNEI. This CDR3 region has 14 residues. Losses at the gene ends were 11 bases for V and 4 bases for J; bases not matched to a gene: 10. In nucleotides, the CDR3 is TGTGCCCTCCAGGCGGGAGCGGGCACCGGGGAGCTGTTTTTT. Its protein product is CALQAGAGTGELFF.

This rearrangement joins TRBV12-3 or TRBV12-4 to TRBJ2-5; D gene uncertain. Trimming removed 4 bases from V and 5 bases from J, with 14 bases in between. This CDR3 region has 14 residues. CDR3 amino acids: CASSSYNNLETQYF. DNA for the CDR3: TGTGCCAGCAGTTCCTACAATAATTTGGAGACCCAGTACTTC.

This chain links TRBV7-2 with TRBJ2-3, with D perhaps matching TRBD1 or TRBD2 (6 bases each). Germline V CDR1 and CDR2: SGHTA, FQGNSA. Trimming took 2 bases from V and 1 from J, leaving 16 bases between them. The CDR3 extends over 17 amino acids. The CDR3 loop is CASSLRGRTPRTDTQYF. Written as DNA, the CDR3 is TGTGCCAGCAGCTTACGGGGGCGGACTCCACGCACAGATACGCAGTATTTT.